What follows is one TCR beta chain and its context. Its specificity is not known. CDR1 and CDR2 from the germline V gene are SQVTM and ANQGSEA. V dropped 5 bases and J dropped 7; count of bases not matched to a gene: 13. The length of the CDR3 is 14 residues. The entry originates in a study of shared clonotypes between healthy human individuals. Regarding the study as a whole: It was the few donors that limited the genetic and exposure-history diversity represented. Though the depth was large, rarefaction showed that sorted-subset sequencing was incomplete. With a few donors compared, roughly 5% of naive CD4 clonotypes were shared. Generation probabilities were higher for clonotypes shared across all four sorted-subset donors than for unshared ones.

Clones were sequenced by immunoSEQ multiplex PCR, and TCRdb holds only the in-frame ones, with some missing. Found here are roughly 1.4 million clones, just under 99% of them singletons; the top ten hold around 0.33%. Input material: naive CD4+ T cells sorted from blood. Subset noted: CD45RA+ positively selected. The sequence was collected from a young man in good health. The chain links TRBV29-1 to TRBJ1-2, with 7 bases matching TRBD1. The CDR3 sequence: CSVPPLETGIGYTF. CDR3 DNA sequence: TGCAGCGTTCCACCTTTGGAGACAGGGATTGGCTACACCTTC.